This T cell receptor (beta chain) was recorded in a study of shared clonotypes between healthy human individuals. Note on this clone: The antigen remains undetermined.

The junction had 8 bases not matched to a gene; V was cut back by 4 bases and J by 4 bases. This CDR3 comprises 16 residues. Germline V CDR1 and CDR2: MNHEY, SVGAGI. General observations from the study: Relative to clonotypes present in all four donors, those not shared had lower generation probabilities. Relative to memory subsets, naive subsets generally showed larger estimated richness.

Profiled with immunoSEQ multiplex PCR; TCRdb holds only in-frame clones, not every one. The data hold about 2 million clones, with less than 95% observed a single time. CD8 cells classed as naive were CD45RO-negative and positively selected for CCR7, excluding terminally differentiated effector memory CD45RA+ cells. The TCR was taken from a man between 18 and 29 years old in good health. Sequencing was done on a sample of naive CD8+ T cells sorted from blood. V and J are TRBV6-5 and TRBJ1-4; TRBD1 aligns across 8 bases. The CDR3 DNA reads TGTGCCAGCAGTTCCGCCCGGGACAGGATTAATGAAAAACTGTTTTTT. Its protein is CASSSARDRINEKLFF.